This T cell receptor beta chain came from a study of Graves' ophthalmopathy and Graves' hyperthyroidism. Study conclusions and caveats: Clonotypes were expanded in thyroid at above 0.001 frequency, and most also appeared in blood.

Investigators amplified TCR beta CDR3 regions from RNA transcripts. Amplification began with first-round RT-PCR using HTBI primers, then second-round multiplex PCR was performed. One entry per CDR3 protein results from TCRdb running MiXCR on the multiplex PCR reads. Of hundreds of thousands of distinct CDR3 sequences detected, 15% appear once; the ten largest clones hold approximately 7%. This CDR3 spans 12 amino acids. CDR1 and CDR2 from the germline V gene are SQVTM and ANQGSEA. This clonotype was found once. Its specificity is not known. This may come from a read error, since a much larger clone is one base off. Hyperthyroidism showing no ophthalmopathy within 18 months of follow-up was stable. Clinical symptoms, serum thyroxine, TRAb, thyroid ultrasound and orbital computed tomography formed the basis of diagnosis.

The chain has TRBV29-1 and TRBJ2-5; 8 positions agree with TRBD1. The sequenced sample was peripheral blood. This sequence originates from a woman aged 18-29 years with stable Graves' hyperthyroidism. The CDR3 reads CSVGTGQETKYF. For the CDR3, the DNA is TGCAGCGTGGGGACAGGTCAAGAGACCAAGTACTTC.